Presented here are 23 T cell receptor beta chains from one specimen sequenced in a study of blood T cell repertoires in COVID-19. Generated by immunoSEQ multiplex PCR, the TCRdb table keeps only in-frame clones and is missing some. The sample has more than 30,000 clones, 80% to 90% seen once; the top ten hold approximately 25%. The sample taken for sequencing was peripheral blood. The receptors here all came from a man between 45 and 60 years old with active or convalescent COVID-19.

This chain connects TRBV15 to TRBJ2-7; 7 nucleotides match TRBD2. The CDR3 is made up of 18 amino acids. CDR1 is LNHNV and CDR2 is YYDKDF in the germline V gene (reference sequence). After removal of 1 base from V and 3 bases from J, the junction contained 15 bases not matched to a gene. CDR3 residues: CATSRAGTWGGIIYEQYF. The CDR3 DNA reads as TGTGCCACCAGCAGAGCCGGGACTTGGGGGGGAATTATCTACGAGCAGTACTTC.

CDR3 in DNA: TGTGCCAGCAGCTTAAGTGCACATAACACCGGGGAGCTGTTTTTT. Amino acids: CASSLSAHNTGELFF. The V and J genes are TRBV7-2 and TRBJ2-2; no clear D gene. There are 15 residues in the CDR3. Trimming left V 2 bases short and J 2 bases short, with 9 bases between. Germline CDR1 and CDR2: SGHTA and FQGNSA.

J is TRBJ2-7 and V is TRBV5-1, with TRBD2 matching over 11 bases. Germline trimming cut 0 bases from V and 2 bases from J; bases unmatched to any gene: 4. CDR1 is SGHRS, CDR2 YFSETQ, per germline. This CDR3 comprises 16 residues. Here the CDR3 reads CASSLGGTSGTYEQYF. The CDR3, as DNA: TGCGCCAGCAGCTTGGGTGGGACTAGCGGAACCTACGAGCAGTACTTC. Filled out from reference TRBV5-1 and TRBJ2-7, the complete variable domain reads KAGVTQTPRYLIKTRGQQVTLSCSPISGHRSVSWYQQTPGQGLQFLFEYFSETQRNKGNFPGRFSGRQFSNSRSEMNVSTLELGDSALYLCASSLGGTSGTYEQYFGPGTRLTVT.

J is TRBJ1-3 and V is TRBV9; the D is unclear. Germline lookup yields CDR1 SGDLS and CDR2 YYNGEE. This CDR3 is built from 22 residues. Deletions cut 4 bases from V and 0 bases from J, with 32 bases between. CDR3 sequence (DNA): TGTGCCAGCAGCCCTTTTCTTTCCAGGTACTCTCCTGCTGGTTCCTCTGGAAACACCATATATTTT. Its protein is CASSPFLSRYSPAGSSGNTIYF. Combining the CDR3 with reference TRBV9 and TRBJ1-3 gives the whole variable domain DSGVTQTPKHLITATGQRVTLRCSPRSGDLSVYWYQQSLDQGLQFLIQYYNGEERAKGNILERFSAQQFPDLHSELNLSSLELGDSALYFCASSPFLSRYSPAGSSGNTIYFGEGSWLTVV.

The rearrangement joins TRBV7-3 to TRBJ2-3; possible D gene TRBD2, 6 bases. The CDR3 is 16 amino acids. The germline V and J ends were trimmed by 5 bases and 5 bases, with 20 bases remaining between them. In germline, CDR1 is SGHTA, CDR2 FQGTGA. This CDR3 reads CASSPSTGISGDTQYF. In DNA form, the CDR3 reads TGTGCCAGCAGCCCCTCAACCGGGATTAGCGGAGATACGCAGTATTTT.

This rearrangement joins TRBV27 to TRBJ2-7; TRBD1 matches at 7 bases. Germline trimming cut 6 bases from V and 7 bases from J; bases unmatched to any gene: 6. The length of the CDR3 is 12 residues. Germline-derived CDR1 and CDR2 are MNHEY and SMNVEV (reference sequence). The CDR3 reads CASSSDRREQYF. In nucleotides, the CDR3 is TGTGCCAGCAGCTCGGACAGGCGGGAGCAGTACTTC.

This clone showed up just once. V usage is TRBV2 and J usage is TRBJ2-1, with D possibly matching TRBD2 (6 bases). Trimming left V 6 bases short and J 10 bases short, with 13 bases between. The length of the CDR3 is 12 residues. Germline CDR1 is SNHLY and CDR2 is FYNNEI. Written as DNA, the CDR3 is TGTGCCAGCAGCGGATGGAGCGGGGAGCAGTTCTTC. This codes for CASSGWSGEQFF.

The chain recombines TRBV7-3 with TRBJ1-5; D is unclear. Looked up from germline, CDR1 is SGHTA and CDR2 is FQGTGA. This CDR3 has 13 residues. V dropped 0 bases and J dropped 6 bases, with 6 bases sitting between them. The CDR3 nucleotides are TGTGCCAGCAGCTTAACGCGGGGTCAGCCCCAGCATTTT. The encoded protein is CASSLTRGQPQHF.

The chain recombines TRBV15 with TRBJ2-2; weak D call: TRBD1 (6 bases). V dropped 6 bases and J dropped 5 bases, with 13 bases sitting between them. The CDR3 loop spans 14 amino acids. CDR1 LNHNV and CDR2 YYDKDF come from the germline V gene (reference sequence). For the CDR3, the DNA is TGTGCCACCAGAGAACAGGGCCAAACCGGGGAGCTGTTTTTT. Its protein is CATREQGQTGELFF.

The CDR3 region has the DNA TGCAGTGCTAGTCAAACTCCTAGAGGGAGGCCCCACGATGAGCAGTTCTTC. This codes for CSASQTPRGRPHDEQFF. J is TRBJ2-1 and V is TRBV20-1, with D possibly TRBD2 on 6 matching bases. This CDR3 has 17 amino acids. The germline gives CDR1 DFQATT, CDR2 SNEGSKA (reference sequence). The V end was cut by 3 bases, the J end by 8 bases, with 26 bases between.

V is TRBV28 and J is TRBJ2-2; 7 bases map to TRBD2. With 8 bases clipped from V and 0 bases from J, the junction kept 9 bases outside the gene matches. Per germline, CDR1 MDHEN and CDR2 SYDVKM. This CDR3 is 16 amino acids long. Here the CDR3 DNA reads TGTGCCAGCCAATATCCCGGGACTACGAACACCGGGGAGCTGTTTTTT. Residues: CASQYPGTTNTGELFF.

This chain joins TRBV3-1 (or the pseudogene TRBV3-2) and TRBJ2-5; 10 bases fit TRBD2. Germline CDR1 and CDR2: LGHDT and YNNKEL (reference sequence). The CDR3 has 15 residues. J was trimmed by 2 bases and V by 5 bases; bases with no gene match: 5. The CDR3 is CASSSWTSGQETQYF. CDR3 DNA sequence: TGTGCCAGCAGCTCCTGGACTAGCGGACAAGAGACCCAGTACTTC.

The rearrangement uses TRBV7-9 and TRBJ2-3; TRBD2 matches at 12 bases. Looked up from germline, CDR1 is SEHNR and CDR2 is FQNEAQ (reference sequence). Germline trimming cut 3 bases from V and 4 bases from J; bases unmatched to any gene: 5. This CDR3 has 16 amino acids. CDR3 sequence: CASSLTSGRGADTQYF. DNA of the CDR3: TGTGCCAGCAGCTTGACTAGCGGGAGAGGGGCAGATACGCAGTATTTT.

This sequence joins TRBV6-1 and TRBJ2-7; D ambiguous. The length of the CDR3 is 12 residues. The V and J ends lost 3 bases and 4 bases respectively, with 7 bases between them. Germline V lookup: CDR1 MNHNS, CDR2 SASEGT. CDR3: CASSDRKYEQYF. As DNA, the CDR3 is TGTGCCAGCAGTGACAGGAAGTACGAGCAGTACTTC.

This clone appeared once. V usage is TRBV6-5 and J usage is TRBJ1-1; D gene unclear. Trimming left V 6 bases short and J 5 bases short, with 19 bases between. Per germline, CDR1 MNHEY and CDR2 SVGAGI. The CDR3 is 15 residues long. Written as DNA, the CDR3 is TGTGCCAGCAGCCCCCGGACCTCGGCGGGGACTGAAGCTTTCTTT. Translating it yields CASSPRTSAGTEAFF.

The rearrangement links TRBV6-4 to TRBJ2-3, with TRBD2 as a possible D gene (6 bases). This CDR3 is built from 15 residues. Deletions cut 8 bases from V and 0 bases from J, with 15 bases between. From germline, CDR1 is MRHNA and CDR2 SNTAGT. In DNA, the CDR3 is TGTGCCAGCGCCCAGGAGGGACGGAGCACAGATACGCAGTATTTT. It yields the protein CASAQEGRSTDTQYF.

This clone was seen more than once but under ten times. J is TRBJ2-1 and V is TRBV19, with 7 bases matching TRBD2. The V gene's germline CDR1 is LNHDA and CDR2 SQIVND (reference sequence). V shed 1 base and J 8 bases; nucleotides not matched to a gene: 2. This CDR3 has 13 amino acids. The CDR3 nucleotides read TGTGCCAGTAGTATAGTAAGCGGGGATGAGCAGTTCTTC. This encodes CASSIVSGDEQFF. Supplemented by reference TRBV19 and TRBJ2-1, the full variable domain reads DGGITQSPKYLFRKEGQNVTLSCEQNLNHDAMYWYRQDPGQGLRLIYYSQIVNDFQKGDIAEGYSVSREKKESFPLTVTSAQKNPTAFYLCASSIVSGDEQFFGPGTRLTVL.

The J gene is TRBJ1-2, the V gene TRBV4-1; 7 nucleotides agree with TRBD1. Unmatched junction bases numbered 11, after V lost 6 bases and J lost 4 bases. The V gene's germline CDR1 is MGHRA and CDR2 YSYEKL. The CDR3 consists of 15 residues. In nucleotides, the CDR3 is TGCGCCAGCAGTCTCGGGACAGAGGAACTCTATGGCTACACCTTC. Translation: CASSLGTEELYGYTF.

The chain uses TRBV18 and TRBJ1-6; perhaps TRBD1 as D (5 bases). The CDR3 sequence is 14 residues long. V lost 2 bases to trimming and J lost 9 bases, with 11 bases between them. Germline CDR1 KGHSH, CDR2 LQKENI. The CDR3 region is CASSPDTGGSPLHF. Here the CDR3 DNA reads TGTGCCAGCTCACCAGACACAGGTGGTTCACCCCTCCACTTT.

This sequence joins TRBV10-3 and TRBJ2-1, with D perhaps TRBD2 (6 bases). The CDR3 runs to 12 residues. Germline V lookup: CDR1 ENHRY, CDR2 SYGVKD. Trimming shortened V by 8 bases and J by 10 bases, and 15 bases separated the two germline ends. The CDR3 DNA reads TGTGCCATCGGGTATAGCGGAACGGAGCAGTTCTTC. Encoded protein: CAIGYSGTEQFF.

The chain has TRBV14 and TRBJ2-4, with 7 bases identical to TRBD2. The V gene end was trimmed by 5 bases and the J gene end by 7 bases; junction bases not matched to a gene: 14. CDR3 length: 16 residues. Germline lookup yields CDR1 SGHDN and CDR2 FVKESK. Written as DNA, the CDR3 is TGTGCCAGCAGCATAGCGGGCCTAGGTCACAGGAACATTCAGTACTTC. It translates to CASSIAGLGHRNIQYF.

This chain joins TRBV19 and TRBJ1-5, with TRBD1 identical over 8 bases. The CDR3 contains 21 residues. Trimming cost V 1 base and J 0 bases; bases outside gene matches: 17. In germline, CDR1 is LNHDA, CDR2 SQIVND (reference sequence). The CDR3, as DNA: TGTGCCAGTAGTATAGGATTCCAGGGGGCTTTTGCATTGAATAGCAATCAGCCCCAGCATTTT. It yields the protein CASSIGFQGAFALNSNQPQHF.

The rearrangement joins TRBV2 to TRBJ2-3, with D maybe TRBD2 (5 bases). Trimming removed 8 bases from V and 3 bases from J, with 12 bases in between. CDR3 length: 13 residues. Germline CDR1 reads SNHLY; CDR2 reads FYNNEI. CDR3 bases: TGTGCCAGCCGCGACCCGGGGACAGATACGCAGTATTTT. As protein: CASRDPGTDTQYF.